This TCR beta chain was sequenced for a study of shared clonotypes between healthy human individuals. Within Nashville, Tennessee resided all donors, each a Caucasian adult. This table comes from immunoSEQ multiplex PCR, and its TCRdb copy is limited to in-frame clones, with some not included. The table includes some 2 million clones, 85% to 95% detected once. This CDR3 comprises 15 residues. V trimming: 6 bases; J trimming: 2 bases; junction bases outside the gene matches: 7. The germline gives CDR1 MNHNS, CDR2 SASEGT. The clonotype was recovered from a man in his late teens or twenties in good health. The sequenced sample was naive CD4+ T cells sorted from blood. Subset meaning: CD45RA+ positively selected. The chain uses TRBV6-1 and TRBJ1-1, with TRBD1 matching 9 bases. CDR3 DNA: TGTGCCAGCAGCTTACAGGGGGCGGGAAACACTGAAGCTTTCTTT. Translation: CASSLQGAGNTEAFF.